This T cell receptor beta chain was sequenced for a study of cytomegalovirus exposure and HLA in healthy donors. PCR primers comprised 60 Vbeta and 13 Jbeta primers. Some clones are missing from TCRdb's copy, which holds only in-frame ones; the method was immunoSEQ multiplex PCR. The sample lists 100,000 or so clones, about 75% occurring once. Notes on this clone: The antigen is unknown.

CDR3 length: 16 residues. The germline gives CDR1 MNHNY, CDR2 SVGAGI (reference sequence). V lost 6 bases and J lost 6; bases outside the gene matches: 12. Overall study findings and caveats: Later analysis associated a missense DCLRE1C variant with TCR beta V- and J-gene trimming. Data from an earlier analysis indicated that most TCR beta V segments were productive either about 87% or about 30% of the time. When the data were analyzed later, several of the most significant clusters appeared to be linked to common viral pathogens. The authors later found TCR association rates varying by HLA locus, with DRB1 most and HLA-C fewest.

This chain connects TRBV6-6 to TRBJ2-2; 8 nucleotides agree with TRBD1. The TCR originated in a male donor in good health and CMV-seropositive. Material: PBMCs. In nucleotides, the CDR3 is TGTGCCAGCAGCCGCCCGGGACAGGTGCCCCCCGGGGAGCTGTTTTTT. Its protein product is CASSRPGQVPPGELFF.